These 26 T cell receptor beta chains originate from one sample sequenced in a study of T cells of healthy individuals. TCRdb called the 5' RACE reads again in MiXCR, with one record for every CDR3 protein. Of 50,000 to 55,000 distinct CDR3 sequences in the sample, approximately 14% were seen once. Receptors originate from a human donor in good health.

V usage is TRBV6-6 and J usage is TRBJ2-3; 8 bases fit TRBD2. The CDR3 length is 15 residues. V was clipped by 7 bases and J by 5 bases; unmatched bases: 11. The germline V gene has CDR1 MNHNY and CDR2 SVGAGI (reference sequence). CDR3 coding DNA: TGTGCCAGCACGAGCGGGGGCACTCGGGTAGATACGCAGTATTTT. Translation gives CASTSGGTRVDTQYF.

The chain has TRBV10-1 and TRBJ2-7; a weak D match, TRBD2 (5 bases). The V end was cut by 4 bases, the J end by 6 bases, with 16 bases between. CDR1 and CDR2 from the germline V gene are WNHNN and SYGVQD (reference sequence). There are 14 residues in the CDR3. CDR3 amino acids: CASSVRGTRSEQYF. DNA of the CDR3: TGCGCCAGCAGTGTTCGGGGAACCCGTTCCGAGCAGTACTTC.

This clonotype has more than one count but fewer than ten. The CDR3: CASSYMAGPDEQFF. CDR3 in DNA: TGTGCCAGCAGTTACATGGCGGGGCCCGATGAGCAGTTCTTC. The J gene is TRBJ2-1, the V gene TRBV6-2 or TRBV6-3; maybe TRBD2 (6 bases). Germline values: CDR1 MNHEY, CDR2 SVGEGT. CDR3 length equals 14 residues. V lost 2 bases and J 8 bases, leaving 13 bases between the germline ends.

V usage is TRBV12-3 or TRBV12-4 and J usage is TRBJ2-1, with D unresolved. The V end lost 6 bases, the J end lost 7 bases, and 7 bases lay between the germline ends. The CDR3 extends over 11 amino acids. CDR3: CASSTYNEQFF. CDR3 DNA: TGTGCCAGCAGCACGTATAATGAGCAGTTCTTC.

This rearrangement joins TRBV20-1 to TRBJ2-1; possibly TRBD1 or TRBD2 for D (5 bases each). V gave up 3 bases and J gave up 5 bases, with 17 bases separating them. This CDR3 region has 15 residues. Per germline, CDR1 DFQATT and CDR2 SNEGSKA (reference sequence). CDR3 nucleotides: TGCAGTGCTAGCGGTCTGAGGATGGGGGACAATGAGCAGTTCTTC. Its translation is CSASGLRMGDNEQFF.

The genes are TRBV10-3 and TRBJ2-3; a possible D gene is TRBD2 (8 bases). V lost 5 bases and J 1 base, leaving 16 bases between the germline ends. Per germline, CDR1 ENHRY and CDR2 SYGVKD. This CDR3 spans 16 amino acids. The DNA for the CDR3 is TGTGCCATCAGTCCACAGGGGCGGGGGGGCACAGATACGCAGTATTTT. Its protein product is CAISPQGRGGTDTQYF.

The CDR3: CASSLGSGVGSYEQYF. The CDR3 DNA is TGTGCCAGCAGCTTAGGTAGCGGGGTCGGGTCCTACGAGCAGTACTTC. This chain joins TRBV7-2 and TRBJ2-7; 8 bases are a match to TRBD2. The CDR3 sequence is 16 residues long. The V gene's germline CDR1 is SGHTA and CDR2 FQGNSA. Trimming removed 1 base from V and 1 base from J; junction bases left unmatched: 6.

The V gene is TRBV7-9, the J gene TRBJ2-1, with D possibly being TRBD2 (6 bases). V lost 4 bases and J 3 bases, leaving 19 bases between the germline ends. The germline V gene encodes CDR1 SEHNR and CDR2 FQNEAQ (reference sequence). The CDR3 sequence is 17 residues long. DNA of the CDR3: TGTGCCAGCAGCTCCCCCGGTGGGGGACTGTTCTACAATGAGCAGTTCTTC. Translating it yields CASSSPGGGLFYNEQFF.

This clonotype was observed many times. The rearrangement uses TRBV7-8 and TRBJ1-4; TRBD1 is a possible D gene (5 bases). CDR3 length: 13 residues. Trimming removed 11 bases at V and 7 bases at J, with 17 bases between. Germline lookup yields CDR1 SGHVS and CDR2 FQNEAQ. As DNA, the CDR3 is TGTGCCTCCCGACAGAGCCTTGGTGAAAAACTGTTTTTT. This encodes CASRQSLGEKLFF.

The chain combines TRBV7-9 with TRBJ2-7, with D maybe TRBD1 (5 bases). The germline V and J ends were trimmed by 5 bases and 2 bases, with 10 bases remaining between them. CDR3 length: 13 amino acids. Germline V gene lookup returns CDR1 SEHNR and CDR2 FQNEAQ (reference sequence). CDR3 loop: CASSLTGPYEQYF. Here the CDR3 DNA reads TGTGCCAGCAGCCTTACAGGCCCCTACGAGCAGTACTTC. Combining the CDR3 with reference TRBV7-9 and TRBJ2-7 gives the whole variable domain DTGVSQNPRHKITKRGQNVTFRCDPISEHNRLYWYRQTLGQGPEFLTYFQNEAQLEKSRLLSDRFSAERPKGSFSTLEIQRTEQGDSAMYLCASSLTGPYEQYFGPGTRLTVT.

This clonotype was detected a few times. The CDR3 ends on some other residue instead of the conserved phenylalanine or tryptophan, so this is likely a read error. Because the CDR3's place on the DNA is in doubt, the DNA is left out and the CDR3 is given as listed by TCRdb. The chain recombines TRBV5-1 with TRBJ2-7; the table's D call, TRBD1, has no DNA check behind it. Per the germline V gene, CDR1 is SGHRS and CDR2 is YFSETQ. The length of the CDR3 is 10 amino acids, counting both ends. The CDR3 sequence: CASSQDRGFL.

The rearrangement joins TRBV7-2 to TRBJ2-1; no clear D. V lost 1 base and J lost 10, with 8 bases in between. This CDR3 contains 12 residues. The germline gives CDR1 SGHTA, CDR2 FQGNSA. Here the CDR3 reads CASSLGGSEQFF. In DNA form, the CDR3 reads TGTGCCAGCAGCTTAGGAGGTAGCGAGCAGTTCTTC. Supplemented by reference TRBV7-2 and TRBJ2-1, the full variable domain reads GAGVSQSPSNKVTEKGKDVELRCDPISGHTALYWYRQSLGQGLEFLIYFQGNSAPDKSGLPSDRFSAERTGGSVSTLTIQRTQQEDSAVYLCASSLGGSEQFFGPGTRLTVL.

This clonotype was counted only a few times. The rearrangement links TRBV10-3 to TRBJ2-5; perhaps D is TRBD1 or TRBD2 (5 bases each). Germline CDR1 and CDR2: ENHRY and SYGVKD. CDR3 length: 15 amino acids. The V gene lost 3 bases and the J gene lost 2 bases, with 13 bases spanning the gap. The CDR3 DNA sequence: TGTGCCATCAGTGACCCCCCCGGGGCACAAGAGACCCAGTACTTC. It translates to CAISDPPGAQETQYF.

This clonotype was detected many times. The chain recombines TRBV10-3 with TRBJ2-2, with 7 bases that match TRBD1. With V trimmed by 4 bases and J by 7 bases, 9 bases remained unmatched. CDR1 ENHRY and CDR2 SYGVKD come from the germline V gene. The length of the CDR3 is 15 residues. This CDR3 is CAISATGENGGELFF. The CDR3 DNA reads as TGTGCCATCAGTGCAACAGGGGAGAATGGCGGGGAGCTGTTTTTT.

The chain carries TRBV6-1 and TRBJ2-7; D uncertain. Germline lookup yields CDR1 MNHNS and CDR2 SASEGT. The V end was cut by 0 bases, the J end by 1 base, with 7 bases between. This CDR3 is 14 amino acids long. The CDR3 is CASSEASLSYEQYF. CDR3 bases: TGTGCCAGCAGTGAAGCCAGTCTATCCTACGAGCAGTACTTC.

This clonotype was recorded at least ten times. V and J are TRBV20-1 and TRBJ2-7, with TRBD2 matching 7 bases. The length of the CDR3 is 16 residues. Trimming removed 3 bases from V and 6 bases from J; junction bases left unmatched: 17. The germline CDR1 and CDR2 sequences are DFQATT and SNEGSKA (reference sequence). CDR3 DNA: TGCAGTGCTAGGGGGCCTACGCGGGGGATCCCCCGCGAGCAGTACTTC. Translated, it gives CSARGPTRGIPREQYF.

V gene TRBV7-9 combines with J gene TRBJ2-2; D remains unclear. Deletions cut 11 bases from V and 4 bases from J, with 8 bases between. The germline V gene has CDR1 SEHNR and CDR2 FQNEAQ (reference sequence). CDR3 length equals 11 residues. The CDR3 region is CASRVTGELFF. CDR3 coding DNA: TGTGCCTCTCGGGTCACCGGGGAGCTGTTTTTT.

This clonotype has a handful of counts. CDR3 loop: CSATSTSTETQYF. CDR3 coding DNA: TGCAGTGCTACCTCGACTAGCACGGAGACCCAGTACTTC. The chain is built from TRBV20-1 and TRBJ2-5, with TRBD2 matching 7 bases. This CDR3 contains 13 residues. The junction had 7 bases not matched to a gene; V was cut back by 4 bases and J by 5 bases. Germline lookup yields CDR1 DFQATT and CDR2 SNEGSKA (reference sequence).

This clonotype was detected many times. J is TRBJ1-6 and V is TRBV20-1, with D possibly TRBD1 on 6 matching bases. V lost 2 bases, J lost 9 bases, and 20 bases lay in between. The CDR3 is 16 amino acids. CDR1 DFQATT and CDR2 SNEGSKA come from the germline V gene (reference sequence). The CDR3 here is CSARPTTQGRGSPLHF. The CDR3 DNA follows: TGCAGTGCTAGACCCACCACTCAGGGGAGGGGTTCACCCCTCCACTTT.

J is TRBJ2-3 and V is TRBV7-6; D unresolved. CDR1 and CDR2 from the germline V gene are SGHVS and FNYEAQ. V lost 2 bases and J lost 6, with 6 bases in between. This CDR3 is built from 12 residues. The CDR3 region is CASSLRSDTQYF. In DNA, the CDR3 is TGTGCCAGCAGCTTACGATCGGATACGCAGTATTTT.

The rearrangement links TRBV2 to TRBJ1-2, with D possibly TRBD1 on 5 matching bases. CDR1 and CDR2 (germline): SNHLY, FYNNEI. The CDR3 spans 13 residues. V lost 6 bases, J lost 3 bases, and 11 bases lay in between. DNA for the CDR3: TGTGCCAGCAGGGTGGGGGGACACTATGGCTACACCTTC. Translating gives CASRVGGHYGYTF.

The V call is TRBV19, the J call TRBJ2-7; TRBD2 agrees at 8 bases. The V gene end was trimmed by 5 bases and the J gene end by 10 bases; junction bases not matched to a gene: 10. This CDR3 spans 13 amino acids. Per germline, CDR1 LNHDA and CDR2 SQIVND (reference sequence). The CDR3 DNA follows: TGTGCCAGTAGTCGGGAGGGGCCACGGGAACAGTACTTC. The encoded protein is CASSREGPREQYF.

V usage is TRBV6-1 and J usage is TRBJ2-5; the D is unclear. With 6 bases removed from V and 7 bases from J, the gap between germline ends came to 12 bases. Germline V gene data show CDR1 as MNHNS and CDR2 as SASEGT. There are 12 residues in the CDR3. The CDR3 sequence is CASSESSRTQYF. Here the CDR3 DNA reads TGTGCCAGCAGCGAGAGTTCTAGGACCCAGTACTTC.

V and J are TRBV7-6 and TRBJ2-3; 8 bases are shared with TRBD2. CDR3 length equals 17 residues. J was trimmed by 2 bases and V by 2 bases; bases with no gene match: 9. Germline loops: CDR1 SGHVS, CDR2 FNYEAQ. CDR3 in DNA: TGTGCCAGCAGCTTAAGCGGGGGCGGTCAGAACACAGATACGCAGTATTTT. Its translation: CASSLSGGGQNTDTQYF.

At least ten counts were recorded for this clonotype. This rearrangement joins TRBV19 to TRBJ1-2; a weak D match, TRBD1 (6 bases). This CDR3 contains 15 residues. Germline lookup yields CDR1 LNHDA and CDR2 SQIVND (reference sequence). V lost 5 bases to trimming and J lost 4 bases, with 17 bases between them. Here the CDR3 DNA reads TGTGCCAGTAGTGTGCGATCACAGGGACCCTATGGCTACACCTTC. Translating gives CASSVRSQGPYGYTF.

This clonotype showed up many times. The chain joins TRBV6-6 to TRBJ1-3; the D is unclear. V was trimmed by 4 bases and J by 6 bases, leaving 10 bases between them. This CDR3 has 13 amino acids. Germline V gene data show CDR1 as MNHNY and CDR2 as SVGAGI (reference sequence). This CDR3 reads CASSSTAENTIYF. The CDR3 DNA sequence: TGTGCCAGCAGTTCTACTGCCGAAAACACCATATATTTT.